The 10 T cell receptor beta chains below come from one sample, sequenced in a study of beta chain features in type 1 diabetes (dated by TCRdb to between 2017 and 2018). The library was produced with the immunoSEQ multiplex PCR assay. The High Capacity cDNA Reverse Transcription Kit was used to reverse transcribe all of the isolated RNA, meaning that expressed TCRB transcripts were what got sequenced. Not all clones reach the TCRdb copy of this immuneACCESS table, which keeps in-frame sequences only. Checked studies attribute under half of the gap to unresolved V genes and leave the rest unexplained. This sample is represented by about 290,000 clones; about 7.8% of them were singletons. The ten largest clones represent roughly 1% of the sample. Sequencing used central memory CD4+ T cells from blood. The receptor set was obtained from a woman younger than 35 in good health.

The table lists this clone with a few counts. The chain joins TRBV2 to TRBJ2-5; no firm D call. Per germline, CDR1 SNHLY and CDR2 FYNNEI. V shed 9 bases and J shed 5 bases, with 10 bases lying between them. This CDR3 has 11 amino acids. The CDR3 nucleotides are TGTGCCAGTAAGGTGCTGGAGACCCAGTACTTC. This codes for CASKVLETQYF.

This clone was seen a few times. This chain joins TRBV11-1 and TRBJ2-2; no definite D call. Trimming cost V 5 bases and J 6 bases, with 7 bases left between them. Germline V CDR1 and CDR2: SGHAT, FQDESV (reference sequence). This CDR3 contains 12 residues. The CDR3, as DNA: TGTGCCAGCAGCCACGACGCCGGGGAGCTGTTTTTT. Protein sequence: CASSHDAGELFF.

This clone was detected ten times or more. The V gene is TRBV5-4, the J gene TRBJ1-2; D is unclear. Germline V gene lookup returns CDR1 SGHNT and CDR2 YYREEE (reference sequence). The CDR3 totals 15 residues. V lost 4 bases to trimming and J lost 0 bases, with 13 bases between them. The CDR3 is CASSPGSVSNYGYTF. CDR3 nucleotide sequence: TGTGCCAGCAGCCCTGGCAGTGTATCTAACTATGGCTACACCTTC. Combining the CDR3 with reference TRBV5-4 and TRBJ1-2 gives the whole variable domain ETGVTQSPTHLIKTRGQQVTLRCSSQSGHNTVSWYQQALGQGPQFIFQYYREEENGRGNFPPRFSGLQFPNYSSELNVNALELDDSALYLCASSPGSVSNYGYTFGSGTRLTVV.

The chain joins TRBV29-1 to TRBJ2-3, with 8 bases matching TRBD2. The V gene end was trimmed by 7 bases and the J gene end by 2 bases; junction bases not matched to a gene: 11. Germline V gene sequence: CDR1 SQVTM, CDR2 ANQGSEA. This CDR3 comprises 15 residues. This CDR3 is CSALGLAENTDTQYF. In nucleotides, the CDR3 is TGCAGCGCCCTCGGACTAGCCGAAAACACAGATACGCAGTATTTT.

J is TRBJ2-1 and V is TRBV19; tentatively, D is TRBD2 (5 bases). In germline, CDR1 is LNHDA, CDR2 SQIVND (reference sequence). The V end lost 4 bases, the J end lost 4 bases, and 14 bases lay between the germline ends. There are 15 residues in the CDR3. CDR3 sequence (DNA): TGTGCCAGTAGTAATGGACTCTGGTTATACAATGAGCAGTTCTTC. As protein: CASSNGLWLYNEQFF.

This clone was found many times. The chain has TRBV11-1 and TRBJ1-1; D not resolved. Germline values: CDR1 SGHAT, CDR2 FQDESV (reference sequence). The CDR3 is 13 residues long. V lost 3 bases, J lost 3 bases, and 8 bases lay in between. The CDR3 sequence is CASSLEQYTEAFF. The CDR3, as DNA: TGTGCCAGCAGCTTGGAACAGTACACTGAAGCTTTCTTT.

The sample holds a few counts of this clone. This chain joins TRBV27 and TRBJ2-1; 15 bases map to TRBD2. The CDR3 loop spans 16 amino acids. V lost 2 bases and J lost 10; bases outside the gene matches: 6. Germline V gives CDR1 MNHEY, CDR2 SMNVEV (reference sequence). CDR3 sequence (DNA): TGTGCCAGCAGTTTAAGGACTAGCGGGAGGGCAGACGAGCAGTTCTTC. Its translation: CASSLRTSGRADEQFF.

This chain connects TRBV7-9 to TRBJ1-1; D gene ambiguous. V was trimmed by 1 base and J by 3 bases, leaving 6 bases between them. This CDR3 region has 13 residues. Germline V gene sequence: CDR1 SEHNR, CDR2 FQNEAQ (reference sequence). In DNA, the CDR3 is TGTGCCAGCAGCTTAGGCGGCCACACTGAAGCTTTCTTT. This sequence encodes CASSLGGHTEAFF.

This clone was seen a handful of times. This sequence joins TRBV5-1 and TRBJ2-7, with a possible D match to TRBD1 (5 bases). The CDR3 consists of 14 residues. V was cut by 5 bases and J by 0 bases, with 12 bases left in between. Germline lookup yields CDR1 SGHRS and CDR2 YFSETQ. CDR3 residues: CASSFFDSSYEQYF. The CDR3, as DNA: TGCGCCAGCAGTTTCTTCGACAGCTCCTACGAGCAGTACTTC.

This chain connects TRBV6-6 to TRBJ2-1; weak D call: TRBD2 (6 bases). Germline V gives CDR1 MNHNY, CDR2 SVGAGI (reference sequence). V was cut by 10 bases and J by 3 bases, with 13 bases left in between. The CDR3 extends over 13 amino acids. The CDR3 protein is CAIRDSGYNEQFF. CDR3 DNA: TGTGCCATCAGGGATAGCGGCTACAATGAGCAGTTCTTC.